The 19 T cell receptor beta chains reported below all come from one sample, sequenced in a study of Ad26.COV2.S vaccination and SARS-CoV-2 variants. The treatment is: 15 to 20 received Ad26.COV2.S at low or high dose, single or two shots; roughly 5 received placebo; per-sample allocation not given. The study sampled participants on day 63 after the first vaccine or placebo injection. The repertoire was sequenced with immunoSEQ multiplex PCR; TCRdb's copy has only in-frame clones and lacks some. The repertoire has 300,000 to 350,000 clones, roughly 90% of them found once; the top ten carry 4.5% to 5.5%. The sequenced sample was peripheral blood, obtained in a trial of Ad26.COV2.S vaccine versus placebo. Every receptor here comes from a person between 18 and 59 years old who received the Ad26.COV2.S COVID-19 vaccine or a placebo.

The DNA of the CDR3 is TGTGCCAGCAGCGTAGGCGGGGGAAGCGAGCAGTACGTC. This encodes CASSVGGGSEQYV. The chain recombines TRBV9 with TRBJ2-7, with TRBD2 matching 7 bases. Trimming at V came to 0 bases and at J to 6 bases, leaving 3 bases not matched to a gene. Germline V gene sequence: CDR1 SGDLS, CDR2 YYNGEE. CDR3 length equals 13 residues.

The rearrangement uses TRBV9 and TRBJ1-2; no definite D call. There are 16 residues in the CDR3. In germline, CDR1 is SGDLS, CDR2 YYNGEE. The ends were cut back, 0 bases at V and 2 bases at J, with 14 bases in the middle. CDR3 in amino acids: CASSVVGPLENYGYTF. The CDR3, as DNA: TGTGCCAGCAGCGTAGTGGGTCCTTTAGAAAACTATGGCTACACCTTC.

This clone is a singleton in its sample. The chain is built from TRBV9 and TRBJ1-1; D perhaps matches TRBD1 (5 bases). Trimming left V 4 bases short and J 5 bases short, with 15 bases between. The CDR3 runs to 14 residues. In germline, CDR1 is SGDLS, CDR2 YYNGEE. DNA for the CDR3: TGTGCCAGCAGCCGGCAGAGGGGTGAAACTGAAGCTTTCTTT. Translating it yields CASSRQRGETEAFF.

This clone came up once. This chain uses TRBV4-3 with TRBJ1-2; a possible D gene is TRBD1 (5 bases). The V end lost 4 bases, the J end lost 5 bases, and 20 bases lay between the germline ends. The CDR3 is made up of 16 amino acids. Germline V gene lookup returns CDR1 LGHNA and CDR2 YSLEER. The CDR3 here is CASSPYGAGFEYGYTF. The CDR3 nucleotides read TGCGCCAGCAGCCCCTATGGGGCAGGATTCGAGTATGGCTACACCTTC.

This chain joins TRBV7-6 and TRBJ2-1, with 11 nucleotides matching TRBD1. The J segment lost 9 bases and the V segment lost 5 bases, leaving 9 bases of the junction unmatched. The CDR3 consists of 15 residues. Per the germline V gene, CDR1 is SGHVS and CDR2 is FNYEAQ. DNA for the CDR3: TGTGCCAGCAGCCCCTGGACAGGGGGCCAGGGTGAGCAGTTCTTC. Translating gives CASSPWTGGQGEQFF.

This clone was seen once. This chain joins TRBV7-9 and TRBJ1-2; D remains unclear. The CDR3 loop spans 13 amino acids. V lost 8 bases, J lost 7 bases, and 17 bases lay in between. CDR1 is SEHNR, CDR2 FQNEAQ, per germline (reference sequence). The CDR3 nucleotides read TGTGCCAGCGAACCGGTTTGGGTTCTTGGCTACACCTTC. This translates into CASEPVWVLGYTF.

CDR3 in DNA: TGTGCCAGCAGACCTTCCACGGGGTGGGAGCAGTTCTTC. Amino acid sequence: CASRPSTGWEQFF. V gene TRBV11-2 combines with J gene TRBJ2-1; possibly TRBD2 for D (5 bases). CDR3 length: 13 residues. The germline V gene encodes CDR1 SGHAT and CDR2 FQNNGV. Trimming shortened V by 6 bases and J by 10 bases, and 16 bases separated the two germline ends.

This chain connects TRBV4-1 to TRBJ2-3; the D gene is possibly TRBD1 (5 bases). CDR3 size: 15 residues. The V and J ends lost 0 bases and 3 bases respectively, with 10 bases between them. In germline, CDR1 is MGHRA, CDR2 YSYEKL. CDR3 nucleotide sequence: TGCGCCAGCAGCCAAGAACAGGATTTAACAGATACGCAGTATTTT. Protein: CASSQEQDLTDTQYF.

The J gene is TRBJ1-1, the V gene TRBV6-4; the D is unclear. Germline CDR1 reads MRHNA; CDR2 reads SNTAGT. CDR3 length: 13 residues. Trimming left V 6 bases short and J 1 base short, with 9 bases between. CDR3 region: CASSFQENTEAFF. CDR3 nucleotide sequence: TGTGCCAGCAGCTTCCAGGAGAACACTGAAGCTTTCTTT.

The chain uses TRBV5-4 and TRBJ2-6; 8 nucleotides match TRBD1. V gave up 5 bases and J gave up 1 base; unmatched junction bases: 5. The V gene's germline CDR1 is SGHNT and CDR2 YYREEE (reference sequence). This CDR3 region has 16 residues. CDR3 in DNA: TGTGCCAGCAGGACAGGGGTGGATTCTGGGGCCAACGTCCTGACTTTC. Translated: CASRTGVDSGANVLTF.

V and J are TRBV12-3 or TRBV12-4 and TRBJ2-3; D is uncertain. This CDR3 has 11 residues. The V and J ends lost 4 bases and 5 bases respectively, with 4 bases between them. The CDR3 DNA follows: TGTGCCAGCAGTTGGGGAGATACGCAGTATTTT. This translates into CASSWGDTQYF.

V gene TRBV5-4 combines with J gene TRBJ1-1; tentative D call: TRBD1 (5 bases). Per the germline V gene, CDR1 is SGHNT and CDR2 is YYREEE (reference sequence). This CDR3 is built from 14 residues. V shed 0 bases and J shed 6 bases, with 12 bases lying between them. CDR3 in DNA: TGTGCCAGCAGCTTGGTAGCAGGGATGTCTGAAGCTTTCTTT. Translated: CASSLVAGMSEAFF.

This chain links TRBV9 with TRBJ2-3; D possibly uses TRBD1 or TRBD2 (5 bases each). The CDR3 is 19 amino acids. V lost 3 bases and J 7 bases, leaving 30 bases between the germline ends. Germline-derived CDR1 and CDR2 are SGDLS and YYNGEE. The CDR3 DNA sequence: TGTGCCAGCAGCGAACCAACGCCCCTTCGGGGCACCTCGCCCAATACGCAGTATTTT. Protein: CASSEPTPLRGTSPNTQYF.

The gene calls are TRBV6-6 and TRBJ1-2, with 9 bases identical to TRBD1. CDR1 is MNHNY and CDR2 is SVGAGI in the germline V gene (reference sequence). V shed 2 bases and J 13 bases; nucleotides not matched to a gene: 11. The CDR3 covers 14 residues. The CDR3 sequence is CASSYILGQGSSTF. The CDR3 nucleotides read TGTGCCAGCAGTTACATTTTGGGACAGGGATCGTCCACCTTC.

V and J are TRBV6-5 and TRBJ2-3; 8 nucleotides match TRBD2. From germline, CDR1 is MNHEY and CDR2 SVGAGI. Trimming at V came to 6 bases and at J to 4 bases, leaving 9 bases not matched to a gene. This CDR3 has 15 residues. Written as DNA, the CDR3 is TGTGCCAGCAGCTCAGCGGGAGTATCTGCAGATACGCAGTATTTT. Translation gives CASSSAGVSADTQYF.

The chain employs TRBV20-1 and TRBJ1-1; 7 bases map to TRBD1. Trimming took 1 base from V and 7 from J; bases not matched to a gene: 0. CDR3 length: 11 residues. CDR1 DFQATT and CDR2 SNEGSKA come from the germline V gene (reference sequence). The CDR3 here is CSARGQGEAFF. Written as DNA, the CDR3 is TGCAGTGCTAGAGGACAGGGTGAAGCTTTCTTT.

This chain uses TRBV6-5 with TRBJ2-1; perhaps TRBD2 as D (6 bases). This CDR3 region has 15 residues. The germline V gene has CDR1 MNHEY and CDR2 SVGAGI. The germline V and J ends were trimmed by 7 bases and 2 bases, with 15 bases remaining between them. The chain's CDR3 is CASTSWEEPYNEQFF. CDR3 bases: TGTGCCAGCACGTCGTGGGAGGAACCCTACAATGAGCAGTTCTTC.

The chain uses TRBV5-6 and TRBJ1-4; D ambiguous. The germline CDR1 and CDR2 sequences are SGHDT and YYEEEE. V lost 0 bases, J lost 8 bases, and 11 bases lay in between. CDR3 length: 14 amino acids. The CDR3 DNA follows: TGTGCCAGCAGCTTGGCGGCAAACCAGGAAAAACTGTTTTTT. It encodes CASSLAANQEKLFF.

The chain has TRBV27 and TRBJ2-3; D gene unclear. Germline CDR1 is MNHEY and CDR2 is SMNVEV (reference sequence). This CDR3 contains 13 residues. V lost 8 bases and J 10 bases, leaving 19 bases between the germline ends. The CDR3 here is CASAKKQADPQYF. In nucleotides, the CDR3 is TGTGCCAGCGCTAAAAAGCAGGCAGACCCGCAGTATTTT.